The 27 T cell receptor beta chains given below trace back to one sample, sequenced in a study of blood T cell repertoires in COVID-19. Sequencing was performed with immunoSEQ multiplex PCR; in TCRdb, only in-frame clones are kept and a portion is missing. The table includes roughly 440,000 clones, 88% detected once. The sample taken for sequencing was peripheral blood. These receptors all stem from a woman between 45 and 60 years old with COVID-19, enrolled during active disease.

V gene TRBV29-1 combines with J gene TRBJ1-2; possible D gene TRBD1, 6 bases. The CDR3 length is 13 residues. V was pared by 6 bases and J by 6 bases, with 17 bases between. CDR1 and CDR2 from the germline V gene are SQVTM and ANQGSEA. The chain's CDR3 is CSVQQGSYDGYTF. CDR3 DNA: TGCAGCGTCCAACAGGGCTCTTACGATGGCTACACCTTC.

The chain's CDR3 is CASSLGWAGLRDTQYF. The CDR3 DNA reads TGTGCCAGCAGTTTAGGGTGGGCGGGGTTGCGGGATACGCAGTATTTT. This rearrangement joins TRBV27 to TRBJ2-3; D possibly corresponds to TRBD2 (6 bases). With 2 bases removed from V and 6 bases from J, the gap between germline ends came to 18 bases. CDR3 size: 16 residues. Germline V lookup: CDR1 MNHEY, CDR2 SMNVEV (reference sequence).

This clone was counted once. CDR3 coding DNA: TGTGCCAGCAGTTCCCGGACAGGGGAAGGTGAAAAACTGTTTTTT. Its protein is CASSSRTGEGEKLFF. This chain links TRBV27 with TRBJ1-4; 9 positions agree with TRBD1. Germline trimming cut 4 bases from V and 7 bases from J; bases unmatched to any gene: 7. CDR1 is MNHEY, CDR2 SMNVEV, per germline (reference sequence). There are 15 residues in the CDR3. The whole variable domain, remainder taken from reference TRBV27 and TRBJ1-4, is EAQVTQNPRYLITVTGKKLTVTCSQNMNHEYMSWYRQDPGLGLRQIYYSMNVEVTDKGDVPEGYKVSRKEKRNFPLILESPSPNQTSLYFCASSSRTGEGEKLFFGSGTQLSVL.

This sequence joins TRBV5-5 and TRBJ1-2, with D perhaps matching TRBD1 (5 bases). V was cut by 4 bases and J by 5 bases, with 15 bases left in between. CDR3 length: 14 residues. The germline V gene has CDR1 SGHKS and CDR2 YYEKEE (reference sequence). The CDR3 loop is CASSTGGAGYGYTF. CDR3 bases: TGTGCCAGCAGCACAGGTGGCGCAGGATATGGCTACACCTTC.

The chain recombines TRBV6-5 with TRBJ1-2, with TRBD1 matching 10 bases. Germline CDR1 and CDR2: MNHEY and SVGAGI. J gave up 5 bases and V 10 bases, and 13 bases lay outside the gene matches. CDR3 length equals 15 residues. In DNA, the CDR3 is TGTGCCATCCTGCGACCGGGACAGGGGCGGTATGGCTACACCTTC. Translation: CAILRPGQGRYGYTF.

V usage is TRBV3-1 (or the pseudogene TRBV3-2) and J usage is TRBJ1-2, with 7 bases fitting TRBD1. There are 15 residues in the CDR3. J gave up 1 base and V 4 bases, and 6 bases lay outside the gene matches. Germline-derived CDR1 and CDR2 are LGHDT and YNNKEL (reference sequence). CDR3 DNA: TGTGCCAGCAGCCCCGACAGGGAAATTAACTATGGCTACACCTTC. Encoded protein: CASSPDREINYGYTF.

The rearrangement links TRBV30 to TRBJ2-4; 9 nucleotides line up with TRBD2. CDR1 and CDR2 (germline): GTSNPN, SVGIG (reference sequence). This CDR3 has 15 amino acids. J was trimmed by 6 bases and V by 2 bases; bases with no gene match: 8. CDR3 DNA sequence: TGTGCCTGGAGTTTCGGGACTAGCTCCGTAAACATTCAGTACTTC. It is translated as CAWSFGTSSVNIQYF.

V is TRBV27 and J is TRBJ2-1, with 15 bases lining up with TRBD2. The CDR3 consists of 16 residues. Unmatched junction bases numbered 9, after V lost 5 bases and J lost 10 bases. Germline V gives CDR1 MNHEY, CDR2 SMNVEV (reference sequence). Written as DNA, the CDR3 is TGTGCCAGCAGTCCCGGGACTAGCGGGGGGCGTAGGGAGCAGTTCTTC. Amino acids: CASSPGTSGGRREQFF.

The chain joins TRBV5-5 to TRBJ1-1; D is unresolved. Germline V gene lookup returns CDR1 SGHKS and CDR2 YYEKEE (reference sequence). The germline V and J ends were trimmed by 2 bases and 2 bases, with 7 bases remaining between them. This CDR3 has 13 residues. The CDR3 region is CASSFGDNTEAFF. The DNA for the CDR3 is TGTGCCAGCAGCTTCGGGGATAACACTGAAGCTTTCTTT.

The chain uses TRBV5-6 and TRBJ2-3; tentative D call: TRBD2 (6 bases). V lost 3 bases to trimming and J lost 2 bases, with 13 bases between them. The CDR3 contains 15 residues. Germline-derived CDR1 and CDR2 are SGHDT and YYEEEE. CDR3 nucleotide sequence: TGTGCCAGCAGCTCTTGGGGGACTTCCACAGATACGCAGTATTTT. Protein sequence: CASSSWGTSTDTQYF.

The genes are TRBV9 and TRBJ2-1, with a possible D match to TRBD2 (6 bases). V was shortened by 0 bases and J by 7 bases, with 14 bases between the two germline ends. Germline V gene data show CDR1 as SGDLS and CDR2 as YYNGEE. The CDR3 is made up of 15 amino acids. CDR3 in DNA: TGTGCCAGCAGCGTAGCTTCGGGGGTTCTAAATGAGCAGTTCTTC. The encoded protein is CASSVASGVLNEQFF.

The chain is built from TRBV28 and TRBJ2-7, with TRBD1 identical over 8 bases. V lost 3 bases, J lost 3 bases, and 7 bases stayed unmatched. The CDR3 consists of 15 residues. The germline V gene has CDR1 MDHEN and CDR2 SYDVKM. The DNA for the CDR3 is TGTGCCAGCAGTTTTGAAGGGACAGGAGTCTACGAGCAGTACTTC. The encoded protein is CASSFEGTGVYEQYF. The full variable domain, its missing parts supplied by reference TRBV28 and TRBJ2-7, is DVKVTQSSRYLVKRTGEKVFLECVQDMDHENMFWYRQDPGLGLRLIYFSYDVKMKEKGDIPEGYSVSREKKERFSLILESASTNQTSMYLCASSFEGTGVYEQYFGPGTRLTVT.

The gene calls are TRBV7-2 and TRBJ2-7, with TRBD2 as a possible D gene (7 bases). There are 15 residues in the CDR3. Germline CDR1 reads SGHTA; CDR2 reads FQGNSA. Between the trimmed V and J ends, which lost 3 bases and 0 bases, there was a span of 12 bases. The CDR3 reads CASSFLGGDSYEQYF. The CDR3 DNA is TGTGCCAGCAGCTTCCTAGGGGGGGACTCCTACGAGCAGTACTTC.

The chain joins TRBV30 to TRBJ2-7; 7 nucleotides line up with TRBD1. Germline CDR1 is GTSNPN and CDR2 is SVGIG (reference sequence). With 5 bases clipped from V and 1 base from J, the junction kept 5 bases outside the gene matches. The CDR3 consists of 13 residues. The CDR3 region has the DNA TGTGCCTGGCTCCCGGGACAGTCCTACGAGCAGTACTTC. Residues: CAWLPGQSYEQYF.

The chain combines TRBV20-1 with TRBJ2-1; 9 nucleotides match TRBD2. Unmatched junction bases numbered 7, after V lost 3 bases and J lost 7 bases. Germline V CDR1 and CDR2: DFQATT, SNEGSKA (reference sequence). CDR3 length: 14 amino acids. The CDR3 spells CSASSSGGSNEQFF. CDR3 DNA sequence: TGCAGTGCTAGTAGTAGCGGGGGCTCTAATGAGCAGTTCTTC.

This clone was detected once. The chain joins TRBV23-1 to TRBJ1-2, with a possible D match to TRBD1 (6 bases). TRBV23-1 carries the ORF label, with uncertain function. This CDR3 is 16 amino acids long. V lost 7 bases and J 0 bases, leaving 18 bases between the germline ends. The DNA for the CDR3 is TGCGCCAGCACACCGGGCAGGGGAAAGACTAACTATGGCTACACCTTC. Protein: CASTPGRGKTNYGYTF.

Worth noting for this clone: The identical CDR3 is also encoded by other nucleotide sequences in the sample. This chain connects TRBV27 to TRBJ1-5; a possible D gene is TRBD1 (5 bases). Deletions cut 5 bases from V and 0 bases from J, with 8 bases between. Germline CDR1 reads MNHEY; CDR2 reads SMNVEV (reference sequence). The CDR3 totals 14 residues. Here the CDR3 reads CASSPDSSNQPQHF. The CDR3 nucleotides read TGTGCCAGCAGTCCAGACAGTAGCAATCAGCCCCAGCATTTT.

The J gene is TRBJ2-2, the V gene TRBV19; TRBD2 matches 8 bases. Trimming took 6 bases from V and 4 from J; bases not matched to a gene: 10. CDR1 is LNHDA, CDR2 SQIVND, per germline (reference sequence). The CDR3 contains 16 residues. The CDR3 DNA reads TGTGCCAGTAGCCAAACGGGGGGGCCCTCCACCGGGGAGCTGTTTTTT. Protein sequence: CASSQTGGPSTGELFF.

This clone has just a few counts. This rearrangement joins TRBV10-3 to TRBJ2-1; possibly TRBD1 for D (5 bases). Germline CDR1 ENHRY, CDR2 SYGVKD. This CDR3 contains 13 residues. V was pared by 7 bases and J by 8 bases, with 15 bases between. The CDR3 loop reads CAINQGRAHEQFF. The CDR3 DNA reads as TGTGCCATCAACCAGGGCAGGGCCCATGAGCAGTTCTTC.

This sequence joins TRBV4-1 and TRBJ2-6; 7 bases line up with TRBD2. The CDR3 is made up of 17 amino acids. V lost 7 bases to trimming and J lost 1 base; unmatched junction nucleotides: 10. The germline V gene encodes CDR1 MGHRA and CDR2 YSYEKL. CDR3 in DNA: TGCGCCAGCAAGGGGAGGGGTCCCCTTTCTGGGGCCAACGTCCTGACTTTC. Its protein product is CASKGRGPLSGANVLTF.

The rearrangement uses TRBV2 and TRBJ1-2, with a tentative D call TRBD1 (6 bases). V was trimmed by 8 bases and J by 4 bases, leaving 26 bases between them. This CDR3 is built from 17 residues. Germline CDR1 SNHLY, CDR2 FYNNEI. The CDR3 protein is CASWSRDIPKTAYGYTF. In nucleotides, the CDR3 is TGTGCCAGCTGGTCCCGGGACATACCCAAGACAGCCTATGGCTACACCTTC.

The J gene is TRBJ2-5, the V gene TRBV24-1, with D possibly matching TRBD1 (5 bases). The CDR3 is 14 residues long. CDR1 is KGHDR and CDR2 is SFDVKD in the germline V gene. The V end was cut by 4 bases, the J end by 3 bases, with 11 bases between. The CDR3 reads CATSEAGPKETQYF. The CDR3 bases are TGTGCCACCAGTGAGGCAGGGCCGAAAGAGACCCAGTACTTC.

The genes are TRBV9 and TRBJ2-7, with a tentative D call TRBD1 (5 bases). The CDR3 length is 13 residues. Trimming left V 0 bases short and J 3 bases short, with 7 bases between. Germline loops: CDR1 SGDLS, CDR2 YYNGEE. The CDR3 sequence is CASSVEQDYEQYF. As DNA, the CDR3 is TGTGCCAGCAGCGTAGAACAGGACTACGAGCAGTACTTC.

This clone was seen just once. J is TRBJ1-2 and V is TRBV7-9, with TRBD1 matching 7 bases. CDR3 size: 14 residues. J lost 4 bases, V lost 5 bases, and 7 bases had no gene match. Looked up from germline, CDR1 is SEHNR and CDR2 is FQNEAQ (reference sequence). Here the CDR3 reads CASSPEGTAYGYTF. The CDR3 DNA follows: TGTGCCAGCAGCCCTGAAGGGACAGCCTATGGCTACACCTTC.

The CDR3: CASSLAEGETQYF. The CDR3 bases are TGTGCCAGCAGTCTCGCGGAGGGAGAGACCCAGTACTTC. The chain joins TRBV12-3 or TRBV12-4 to TRBJ2-5; D may be TRBD2 (6 bases). Trimming pared 5 bases from V and 4 bases from J, leaving 11 bases between. The CDR3 contains 13 residues.

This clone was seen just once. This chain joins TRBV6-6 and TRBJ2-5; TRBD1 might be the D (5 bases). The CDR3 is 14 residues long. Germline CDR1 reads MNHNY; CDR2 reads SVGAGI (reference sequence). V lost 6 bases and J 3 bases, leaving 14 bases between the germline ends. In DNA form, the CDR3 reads TGTGCCAGCAGCACACCAGGGTATAAAGAGACCCAGTACTTC. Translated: CASSTPGYKETQYF.

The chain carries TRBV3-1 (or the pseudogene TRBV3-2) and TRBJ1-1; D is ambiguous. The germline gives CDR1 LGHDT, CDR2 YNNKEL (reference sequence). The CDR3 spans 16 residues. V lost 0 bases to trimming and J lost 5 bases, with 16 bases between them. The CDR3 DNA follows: TGTGCCAGCAGCCAAGATCAGGAGTTTCGAGGGACTGAAGCTTTCTTT. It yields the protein CASSQDQEFRGTEAFF.